This is a list of T cell receptor beta chains from one sample in a study of blood T cell repertoires in COVID-19. Some clones are missing from TCRdb's copy, which holds only in-frame ones; the method was immunoSEQ multiplex PCR. The table lists nearly 100,000 clones, about 88% of them singletons. Sequenced: peripheral blood. These receptors were obtained from an elderly man with acute or convalescent COVID-19. Both conserved end residues are part of each CDR3. The D gene is left open where the match is weak. Only some rows state a clone size, as once, few, many or a class for expanded clones.

V	D	size	J	DNA	CDR3
TRBV6-5	NA	NA	TRBJ2-7	TGTGCCAGCGGACGGGACACAGCCTACGAGCAGTACTTC	CASGRDTAYEQYF
TRBV12-3/TRBV12-4	NA	NA	TRBJ2-3	TGTGCCAGCAGTTTCGGGGGCACAGATACGCAGTATTTT	CASSFGGTDTQYF
TRBV3-1/TRBV3-2	NA	NA	TRBJ1-1	TGTGCCAGCAGCCAAGGGGGCGTTAAAACTTTCTTT	CASSQGGVKTFF
TRBV5-4	NA	NA	TRBJ1-2	TGTGCCAGCAGCTTGGTAGGCCGGCGGGACTATGGCTACACCTTC	CASSLVGRRDYGYTF
TRBV11-2	NA	NA	TRBJ2-7	TGTGCCAGCAGCCGACTAGGGAACTACGAGCAGTACTTC	CASSRLGNYEQYF
TRBV7-6	TRBD2	NA	TRBJ2-1	TGTGCCAGCACCCCGGGACTAGCGGCCTCCTACAATGAGCAGTTCTTC	CASTPGLAASYNEQFF
TRBV6-4	TRBD2	once	TRBJ2-2	TGTGCCAGCCAGGCCGAGCGGGAGGTTCTCACCGGGGAGCTGTTTTTT	CASQAEREVLTGELFF
TRBV10-3	NA	once	TRBJ1-1	TGTGCCATCAGTGAGCCAAATCAGGGCACTGAAGCTTTCTTT	CAISEPNQGTEAFF
TRBV6-5	TRBD2	few	TRBJ2-1	TGTGCCAGCTTTAGCGGGACAAAGGAGCAGTTCTTC	CASFSGTKEQFF
TRBV7-2	NA	NA	TRBJ2-4	TGTGCCAGCAGCTTAAGGGCCCTCGGGGGAGGAAACATTCAGTACTTC	CASSLRALGGGNIQYF
TRBV3-1/TRBV3-2	TRBD2	once	TRBJ2-2	TGTGCCAGCAGCCGTAGCGGGGACACCGGGGAGCTGTTTTTT	CASSRSGDTGELFF
TRBV5-4	NA	once	TRBJ2-7	TGTGCCAGCAGCTTGCGGCAGGGCGAACAGTACTTC	CASSLRQGEQYF
TRBV7-7	NA	once	TRBJ2-3	TGTGCTAGCAGCTTCGGAGGGGACAGCACAGATACGCAGTATTTT	CASSFGGDSTDTQYF
TRBV7-2	TRBD2	NA	TRBJ2-7	TGTGCCAGCAGCCGGACCGGGACTAGCGGGTACGAGCAGTACTTC	CASSRTGTSGYEQYF
TRBV15	TRBD2	once	TRBJ2-1	TGTGCCACCAGCAGAGTTACCCCGGGACTAGGCCCCCTGTATGAGCAGTTCTTC	CATSRVTPGLGPLYEQFF
TRBV5-6	NA	NA	TRBJ1-2	TGTGCCAGCAGCTGGAGCGCGGGAGGCTACACCTTC	CASSWSAGGYTF
TRBV7-6	TRBD1	NA	TRBJ2-1	TGTGCCAGCAGCGCGGGACAGGGGGCAAGAGCAACCTACAATGAGCAGTTCTTC	CASSAGQGARATYNEQFF
TRBV28	TRBD2	few	TRBJ2-1	TGTGCCACCCTTGGGGCAGGACTAGCCCCAATGAACAATGAGCAGTTCTTC	CATLGAGLAPMNNEQFF
TRBV2	TRBD1	NA	TRBJ1-4	TGTGCCAGCAGTGCGGGACAGACTAATGAAAAACTGTTTTTT	CASSAGQTNEKLFF
TRBV6-5	TRBD1	NA	TRBJ2-1	TGTGCCAGCAGCCCCGGGGACAGCAATGAGCAGTTCTTC	CASSPGDSNEQFF
TRBV24-1	TRBD1	NA	TRBJ2-7	TGTGCCACCAGTGATGAGGACAGGTGCGGGTACGAGCAGTACTTC	CATSDEDRCGYEQYF
TRBV5-1	NA	NA	TRBJ2-7	TGCGCCAGCAGCTTGGGGGGGCGGGAGCAGTACTTC	CASSLGGREQYF
TRBV12-3/TRBV12-4	NA	NA	TRBJ1-1	TGTGCCAGCAGTTTCGACAGAGAAGCTTTCTTT	CASSFDREAFF
TRBV11-2	NA	NA	TRBJ2-5	TGTGCCAGCAGCTTAGATTCGGGATCGTACCAAGAGACCCAGTACTTC	CASSLDSGSYQETQYF
TRBV2	TRBD2	NA	TRBJ2-1	TGTGCCAGCACCTGGGACGGGGGGGGTTACAATGAGCAGTTCTTC	CASTWDGGGYNEQFF
TRBV11-3	TRBD2	NA	TRBJ2-1	TGTGCCAGCAGCTTAGTGGGGACTAGTTTCCCGAATGAGCAGTTCTTC	CASSLVGTSFPNEQFF
TRBV5-5	NA	few	TRBJ1-1	TGTGCCAGCAGCTTGGCCGCAGGGAGGGCTGAAGCTTTCTTT	CASSLAAGRAEAFF
TRBV5-1	NA	NA	TRBJ2-7	TGCGCCAGCAGCCCCGGGGTCGGGGTAACAAGCGAGCAGTACTTC	CASSPGVGVTSEQYF
TRBV7-9	TRBD2	NA	TRBJ2-1	TGTGCCAGCAGCCCTGGGGCCAGCGGGAAAGAGGATGAGCAGTTCTTC	CASSPGASGKEDEQFF
TRBV29-1	NA	NA	TRBJ2-2	TGCAGCGTTGTTGGGGACTCGAACACCGGGGAGCTGTTTTTT	CSVVGDSNTGELFF
TRBV5-4	NA	NA	TRBJ1-2	TGTGCCAGCAGCTTGCCCGTGGACATCTATGGCTACACCTTC	CASSLPVDIYGYTF
TRBV7-9	TRBD2	NA	TRBJ2-3	TGTGCCAGCAGCTTAGGGTCGGCGGGAGGAACAGATACGCAGTATTTT	CASSLGSAGGTDTQYF
TRBV29-1	NA	NA	TRBJ2-1	TGCAGCGTTGATCATGACAGGAAGCAGTTCTTC	CSVDHDRKQFF
TRBV6-1	TRBD1	NA	TRBJ1-2	TGTGCCAGCAGTGAAGCGCGGGTGTCTAGGGGGCGCCCAGTTGGCTACACCTTC	CASSEARVSRGRPVGYTF
TRBV5-1	TRBD1	NA	TRBJ2-2	TGCGCCAGCAGCGCACGAATCGGGACAGGGGGCGGGGAGCTGTTTTTT	CASSARIGTGGGELFF
TRBV5-4	TRBD2	NA	TRBJ2-2	TGTGCCAGCAGCTCTCAGACTAGCGGGAGGGCCTACGGGGAGCTGTTTTTT	CASSSQTSGRAYGELFF
TRBV29-1	TRBD1	NA	TRBJ1-1	TGCAGCGCTCGGGACAGGGAAGCTTTCTTT	CSARDREAFF
TRBV28	TRBD1	NA	TRBJ1-6	TGTGCCAGCAGTTTTGACAGGGGATCACCCCTCCACTTT	CASSFDRGSPLHF
TRBV27	NA	once	TRBJ2-7	TGTGCCAGCAGTTTGGGGGAGGTTGGACACGAGCAGTACTTC	CASSLGEVGHEQYF
TRBV27	TRBD1	NA	TRBJ1-2	TGTGCCAGCAGTTTAACAGGGGGCATGGGTGGCTACACCTTC	CASSLTGGMGGYTF
TRBV19	NA	NA	TRBJ1-2	TGTGCCAGTAGTCTATCCGGAGGGAACTATGGCTACACCTTC	CASSLSGGNYGYTF
TRBV28	TRBD1	NA	TRBJ1-1	TGTGCCAGCACCTGGACAGGGAACACTGAAGCTTTCTTT	CASTWTGNTEAFF
TRBV7-2	TRBD2	NA	TRBJ2-7	TGTGCCAGCAGCTTACCTAGCCGGACTAGCGGGAAGCCCTACGAGCAGTACTTC	CASSLPSRTSGKPYEQYF
TRBV14	NA	NA	TRBJ1-2	TGTGCCAGCAGCCTGACTGCCTCGGGAGGCTACACCTTC	CASSLTASGGYTF
TRBV5-1	NA	NA	TRBJ2-2	TGCGCCAGCAGCTTGGCCTGGCGGGTAAACACCGGGGAGCTGTTTTTT	CASSLAWRVNTGELFF
TRBV7-2	TRBD2	NA	TRBJ2-3	TGTGCCAGCAGCTCCTCTAGCGGGAGTAGGAAAGATACGCAGTATTTT	CASSSSSGSRKDTQYF
TRBV28	NA	NA	TRBJ2-7	TGTGCCAGCACCCGTCAACTCTCGGGCGAGCAGTACTTC	CASTRQLSGEQYF
TRBV5-6	NA	NA	TRBJ2-2	TGTGCCAGCAGCCTGGAGGAGCGCGCGAACACCGGGGAGCTGTTTTTT	CASSLEERANTGELFF
TRBV12-5	NA	NA	TRBJ2-7	TGTGCTAGTGGTTTGGTACGGATTTTGGGGAGGCCATCCTACGAGCAGTACTTC	CASGLVRILGRPSYEQYF
TRBV28	TRBD1	NA	TRBJ1-4	TGTGCCACAAACAGGGGCGGGAATGAAAAACTGTTTTTT	CATNRGGNEKLFF
TRBV5-4	NA	NA	TRBJ2-5	TGTGCCAGCAGTTTCTCTTCGGGTAATGTGGAGACCCAGTACTTC	CASSFSSGNVETQYF
TRBV10-3	NA	few	TRBJ1-5	TGTGCCATCAGTGAGTCCGCCACCTTAAGCCAGCCCCAGCATTTT	CAISESATLSQPQHF
TRBV20-1	NA	NA	TRBJ2-3	TGCAGTGTAGTGGCAGATACGCAGTATTTT	CSVVADTQYF